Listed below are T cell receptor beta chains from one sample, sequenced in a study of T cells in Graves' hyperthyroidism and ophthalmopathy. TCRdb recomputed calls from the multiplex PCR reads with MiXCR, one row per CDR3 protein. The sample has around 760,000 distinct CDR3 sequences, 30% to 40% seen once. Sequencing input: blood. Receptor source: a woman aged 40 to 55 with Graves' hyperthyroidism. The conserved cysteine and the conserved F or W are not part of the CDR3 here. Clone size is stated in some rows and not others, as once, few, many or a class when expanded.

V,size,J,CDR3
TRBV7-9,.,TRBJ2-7,ASSSVDTTSAYEQY
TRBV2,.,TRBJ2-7,ASRSRVTFHEQY
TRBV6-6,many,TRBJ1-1,ASRRQGAGAF
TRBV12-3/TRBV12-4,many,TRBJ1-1,ASSWSVAPDTEAF
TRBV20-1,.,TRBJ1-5,SAKEGASGNQPQH
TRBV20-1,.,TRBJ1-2,SASDPTLYGYT
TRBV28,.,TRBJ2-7,ASSSGQSEQY
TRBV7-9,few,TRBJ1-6,ASSLGPLLSPLH
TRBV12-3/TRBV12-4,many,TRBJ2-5,ASSYLAGETQY
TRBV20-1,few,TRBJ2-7,SANPPIVNAAYEQY
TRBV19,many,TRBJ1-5,ATAPRGEDQPQH
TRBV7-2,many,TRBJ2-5,ASSSGLLEAQY
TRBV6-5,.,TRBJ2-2,ASSLLPPGELF
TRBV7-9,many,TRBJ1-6,ASSLESGILSPLH
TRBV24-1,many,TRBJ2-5,ATSNSLQETQY
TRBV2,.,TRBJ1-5,ASSATTGRTEH
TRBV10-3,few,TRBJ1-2,AIRTDTSPYGYT
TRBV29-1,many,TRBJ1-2,SVRGSGPIHT
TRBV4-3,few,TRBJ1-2,ASSRRGTDGYT
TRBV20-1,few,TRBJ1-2,SAPKDHGPKNYGYT
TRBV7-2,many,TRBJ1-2,ASSRHQQGNYGYT
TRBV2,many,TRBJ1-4,ASSFQGQFNEKLF
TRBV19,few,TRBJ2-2,ASSRQGGNTGELF
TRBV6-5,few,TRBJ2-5,ASRRSGGNQETQY
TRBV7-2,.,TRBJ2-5,ASSSTDEQPQY
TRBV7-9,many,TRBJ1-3,ASSQVIAGNTIY
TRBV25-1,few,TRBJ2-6,ASSGSPGQGSGANVLT
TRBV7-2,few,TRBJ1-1,ASSFPLLDRASGAF
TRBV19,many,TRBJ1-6,ASSPGTYGSPLH
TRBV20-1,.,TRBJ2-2,SGLGGWNTGELF
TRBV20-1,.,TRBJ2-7,SAQKVGPTTYEQY
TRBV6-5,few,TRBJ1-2,ASSDPGQDDGYT
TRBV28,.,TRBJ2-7,ASVQSPGAYEQY
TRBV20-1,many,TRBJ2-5,SATGTGPETQY
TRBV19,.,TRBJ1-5,ASSMVDYSNQPQH
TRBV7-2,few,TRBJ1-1,ASSLEWVGGVQS
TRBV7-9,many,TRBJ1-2,ASSAPPPGELIGYT
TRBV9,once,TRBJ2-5,ASSDSLAAGRETQY
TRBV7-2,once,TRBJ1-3,ASSPIGAGNTIY
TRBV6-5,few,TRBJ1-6,ASSRDSTNSPLH
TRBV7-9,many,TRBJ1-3,ASSIQGLGSGNTIY
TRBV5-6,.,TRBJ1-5,ASSSGTGVNQPQH
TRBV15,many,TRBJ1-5,ATSREGTGLQPQH
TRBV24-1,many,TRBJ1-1,ATSDSRSEAF
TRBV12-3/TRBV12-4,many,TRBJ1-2,ASSLGLGYT
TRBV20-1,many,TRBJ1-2,SALDRGRGYT
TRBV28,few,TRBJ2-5,ASSDRAGVEFVTQY
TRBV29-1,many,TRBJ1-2,SVGDSSNYGYT
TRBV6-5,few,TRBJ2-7,ASREKRDYEQY
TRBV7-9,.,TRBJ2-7,ASNLSGEQY
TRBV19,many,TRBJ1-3,ASRSTGENTIY
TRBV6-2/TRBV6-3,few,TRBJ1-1,ASSYFVKNTEAF
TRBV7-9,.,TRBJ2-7,ASSLGLAGASGYGQY
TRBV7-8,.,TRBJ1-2,ASSQFNRGHDYT